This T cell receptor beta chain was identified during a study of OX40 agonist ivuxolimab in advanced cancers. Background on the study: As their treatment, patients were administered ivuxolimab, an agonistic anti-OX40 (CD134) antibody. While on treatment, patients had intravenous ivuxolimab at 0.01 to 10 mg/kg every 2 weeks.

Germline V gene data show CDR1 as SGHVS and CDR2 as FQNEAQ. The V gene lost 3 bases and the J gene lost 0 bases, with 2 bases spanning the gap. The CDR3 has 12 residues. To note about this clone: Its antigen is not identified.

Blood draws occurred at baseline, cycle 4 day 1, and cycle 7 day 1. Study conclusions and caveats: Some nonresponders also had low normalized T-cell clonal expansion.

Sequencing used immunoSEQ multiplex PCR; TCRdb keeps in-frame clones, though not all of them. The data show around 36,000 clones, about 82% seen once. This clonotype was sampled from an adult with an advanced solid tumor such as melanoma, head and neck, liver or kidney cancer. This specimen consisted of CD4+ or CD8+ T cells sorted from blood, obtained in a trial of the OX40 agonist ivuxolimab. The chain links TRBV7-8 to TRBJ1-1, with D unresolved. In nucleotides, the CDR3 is TGTGCCAGCAGCTTGCTGAACACTGAAGCTTTCTTT. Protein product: CASSLLNTEAFF.